This T cell receptor beta chain was captured by sequencing in a study of T cell responses to AZD1222 COVID-19 vaccine. Clones were sequenced by immunoSEQ multiplex PCR, and TCRdb holds only the in-frame ones, with some missing. The top ten hold roughly 1% of the sample, which has 150,000 or so clones, just under 95% seen once. With regard to this clone: No antigen is known for it.

The CDR3 contains 14 residues. CDR1 is MDHEN, CDR2 SYDVKM, per germline. With 8 bases removed from V and 3 bases from J, the gap between germline ends came to 14 bases. Notes on the study in general: In the spike-specific TCR repertoire, nearly half reportedly target unmutated variant regions. Donors in the cohort were predominantly white British and more often female, and clonal diversity was possibly underestimated.

V and J are TRBV28 and TRBJ1-5; D is ambiguous. This material consisted of peripheral blood, taken on day 0 of AZD1222 vaccination. The clonotype comes from an adult in good health. CDR3 loop: CASDREGNNQPQHF. DNA for the CDR3: TGTGCCAGCGATCGGGAGGGTAACAATCAGCCCCAGCATTTT.